This TCR beta chain comes out of a study of identical twins. Template switching (which added a universal primer site) was used, and cDNA carried unique molecular identifiers. TCRdb fed the 5' RACE reads into MiXCR, producing one record per CDR3 protein. The sample holds about 700,000 distinct CDR3 sequences, roughly 8% seen once. The CDR3 consists of 14 residues. The V and J ends lost 3 bases and 0 bases respectively, with 6 bases between them. CDR1 and CDR2 (germline): MNHEY, SMNVEV (reference sequence). Points from the study as a whole: There was more out-of-frame TCR alpha sharing in monozygotic twins than models estimated. Alpha sequences out of frame and shared by twins had excess low generation probability.

This clonotype was picked up many times. What it binds is not known. The same specimen was also included in a second study, on yellow fever vaccine responses in identical twins.

V gene TRBV27 combines with J gene TRBJ2-1; D uncertain. The sequence derives from a young woman in good health. The sample taken for sequencing was PBMCs. The CDR3, as DNA: TGTGCCAGCAGTTTTGAGGCCTCCTACAATGAGCAGTTCTTC. Amino acid sequence: CASSFEASYNEQFF.